This TCR beta chain was obtained from a study of blood T cell repertoires in COVID-19. TCRdb keeps only in-frame clones here, not all; method: immunoSEQ multiplex PCR. The data show more than 200,000 clones, roughly nine tenths seen once. The CDR3 length is 17 residues. V was trimmed by 5 bases and J by 0 bases, leaving 14 bases between them. Germline assignment: CDR1 SGHAT and CDR2 FQNNGV. This chain joins TRBV11-2 and TRBJ1-6; D might be TRBD1 (5 bases). Source material: PBMCs or T cells enriched from blood (not recorded which). The clonotype originates from a woman aged 30 to 39 with acute COVID-19. The CDR3 loop reads CASSAKTASSYNSPLHF. CDR3 coding DNA: TGTGCCAGCAGCGCGAAGACAGCGAGCTCCTATAATTCACCCCTCCACTTT.